These 7 T cell receptor beta chains originate from one sample sequenced in a study of early stage breast cancer tumors. Sequencing used immunoSEQ multiplex PCR; TCRdb keeps in-frame clones, though not all of them. The sample records some 72,000 clones, around 85% being singletons. Sample: blood. These receptors were obtained from a person aged 55 to 75 with breast cancer.

The rearrangement uses TRBV9 and TRBJ2-3; no clear D. Germline V lookup: CDR1 SGDLS, CDR2 YYNGEE. V lost 0 bases and J lost 0, with 8 bases in between. This CDR3 contains 15 residues. The CDR3 DNA is TGTGCCAGCAGCGTAGACCACGGGAGCACAGATACGCAGTATTTT. This encodes CASSVDHGSTDTQYF.

This chain uses TRBV5-6 with TRBJ2-5; tentatively, D is TRBD1 or TRBD2 (5 bases each). CDR3 size: 17 residues. Germline CDR1 and CDR2: SGHDT and YYEEEE. Trimming shortened V by 0 bases and J by 2 bases, and 17 bases separated the two germline ends. CDR3 region: CASSLELGQGEQETQYF. The CDR3 region has the DNA TGTGCCAGCAGCTTGGAACTCGGCCAGGGAGAACAAGAGACCCAGTACTTC.

This clone was seen just once. The CDR3: CASSPGQDQPQHF. CDR3 sequence (DNA): TGCGCCAGCAGTCCCGGACAGGACCAGCCCCAGCATTTT. The chain is built from TRBV5-1 and TRBJ1-5; 7 nucleotides align to TRBD1. V shed 5 bases, J shed 7 bases, and the junction held 6 bases outside the gene matches. This CDR3 comprises 13 residues. Germline lookup yields CDR1 SGHRS and CDR2 YFSETQ.

This chain connects TRBV18 to TRBJ2-3, with TRBD2 matching over 7 bases. The germline CDR1 and CDR2 sequences are KGHSH and LQKENI. V shed 6 bases, J shed 4 bases, and the junction held 7 bases outside the gene matches. There are 14 residues in the CDR3. CDR3 amino acids: CASSLMTSPDTQYF. CDR3 sequence (DNA): TGTGCCAGCTCCTTGATGACTAGCCCAGATACGCAGTATTTT.

The J gene is TRBJ2-6, the V gene TRBV19, with D perhaps matching TRBD1 (7 bases). V lost 8 bases, J lost 3 bases, and 14 bases lay in between. Per germline, CDR1 LNHDA and CDR2 SQIVND (reference sequence). The CDR3 covers 15 residues. The chain's CDR3 is CASLQGGNGANVLTF. The CDR3 nucleotides are TGTGCCAGTCTCCAGGGGGGAAATGGGGCCAACGTCCTGACTTTC.

This clone was seen a few times. This chain links TRBV6-5 with TRBJ2-7; 8 nucleotides line up with TRBD2. The CDR3 consists of 12 residues. J was trimmed by 3 bases and V by 10 bases; bases with no gene match: 5. In germline, CDR1 is MNHEY, CDR2 SVGAGI. In DNA, the CDR3 is TGTGCCACCCGTGCGGGGGGCTACGAGCAGTACTTC. This gives the protein CATRAGGYEQYF.

The gene calls are TRBV29-1 and TRBJ1-2; D might be TRBD1 (5 bases). V was trimmed by 4 bases and J by 1 base, leaving 10 bases between them. Per germline, CDR1 SQVTM and CDR2 ANQGSEA. The CDR3 contains 13 residues. The CDR3 loop reads CSVASGINYGYTF. The DNA of the CDR3 is TGCAGCGTTGCGTCAGGGATTAACTATGGCTACACCTTC.